This TCR beta chain originates from a study of T cells in Graves' hyperthyroidism and ophthalmopathy. Amplification yielded TCR beta CDR3 regions, with RNA transcripts as the source. In the first-round RT-PCR of the TCR CDR3, the HTBI primer set was used. Via MiXCR, TCRdb re-called the multiplex PCR reads, giving one row per CDR3 protein. The repertoire has some 490,000 distinct CDR3 sequences, about 15% of them found once; the top ten carry around 32%. The CDR3 runs to 13 residues. Trimming cost V 1 base and J 8 bases, with 14 bases left between them. CDR1 is SQVTM, CDR2 ANQGSEA, per germline. The sample comprised blood. The source is a woman aged 25-40 years with Graves' ophthalmopathy. The chain employs TRBV29-1 and TRBJ1-2; D remains unclear. CDR3 sequence: CSVEVGRVGGYTF. The CDR3 DNA reads as TGCAGCGTTGAAGTTGGTAGGGTCGGCGGCTACACCTTC.